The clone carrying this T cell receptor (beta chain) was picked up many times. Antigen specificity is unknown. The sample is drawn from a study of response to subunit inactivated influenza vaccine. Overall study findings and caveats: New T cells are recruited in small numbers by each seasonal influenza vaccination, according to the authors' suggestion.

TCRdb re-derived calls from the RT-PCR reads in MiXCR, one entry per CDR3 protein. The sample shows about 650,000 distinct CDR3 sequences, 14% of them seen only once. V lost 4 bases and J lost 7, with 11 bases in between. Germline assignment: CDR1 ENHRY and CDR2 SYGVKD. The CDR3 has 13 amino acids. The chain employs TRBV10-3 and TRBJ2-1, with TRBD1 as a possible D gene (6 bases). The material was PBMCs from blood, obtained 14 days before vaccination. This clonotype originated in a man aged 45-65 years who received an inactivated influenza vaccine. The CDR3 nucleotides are TGTGCCATCAGTGGGAACAGGGAGAATGAGCAGTTCTTC. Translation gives CAISGNRENEQFF.